A single sample gave rise to the 11 T cell receptor beta chains below, sequenced in a study of cytomegalovirus exposure and HLA in healthy donors. This PCR relied on a set of 60 Vbeta primers and 13 Jbeta primers. Sequencing used immunoSEQ multiplex PCR; TCRdb keeps in-frame clones, though not all of them. The sample lists approximately 44,000 clones, around two thirds occurring once. The sample consisted of PBMCs. Source of these receptors: a human donor in good health.

This chain links TRBV7-8 with TRBJ2-3; D not resolved. CDR1 SGHVS and CDR2 FQNEAQ come from the germline V gene. This CDR3 is 12 amino acids long. V dropped 5 bases and J dropped 8 bases, with 11 bases sitting between them. The CDR3 nucleotides read TGTGCCAGCAGCCCACTCCGATTTACGCAGTATTTT. As protein: CASSPLRFTQYF.

V is TRBV11-2 and J is TRBJ1-3; D might be TRBD1 (5 bases). Germline-derived CDR1 and CDR2 are SGHAT and FQNNGV. This CDR3 has 12 residues. The germline V and J ends were trimmed by 5 bases and 4 bases, with 6 bases remaining between them. The CDR3 DNA follows: TGTGCCAGCAGCCCAGGGGGAAACACCATATATTTT. Translating gives CASSPGGNTIYF.

This clone has a handful of counts. The V call is TRBV5-1, the J call TRBJ2-1, with TRBD2 matching 13 bases. J lost 4 bases, V lost 4 bases, and 2 bases had no gene match. Germline V gives CDR1 SGHRS, CDR2 YFSETQ. This CDR3 comprises 15 residues. As DNA, the CDR3 is TGCGCCAGCAGCCAACTAGCGGGGGGGTACAATGAGCAGTTCTTC. Protein product: CASSQLAGGYNEQFF.

The chain joins TRBV20-1 to TRBJ2-2; D unclear. The CDR3 is 10 residues long. V gave up 6 bases and J gave up 7 bases, with 6 bases separating them. From germline, CDR1 is DFQATT and CDR2 SNEGSKA (reference sequence). Here the CDR3 DNA reads TGCAGTGCGAGGTTCGGGGAGCTGTTTTTT. It is translated as CSARFGELFF.

J is TRBJ2-5 and V is TRBV30; 7 bases are shared with TRBD1. The J call may be wrong; the DNA end is better matched by TRBJ2-7. Germline V gives CDR1 GTSNPN, CDR2 SVGIG (reference sequence). The CDR3 consists of 12 residues. CDR3 loop: CAGRDRPYEQYF. CDR3 sequence (DNA): TGTGCCGGACGGGACAGACCCTACGAGCAGTACTTC.

J is TRBJ1-5 and V is TRBV6-1; D unresolved. Germline CDR1 and CDR2: MNHNS and SASEGT. This CDR3 is 14 amino acids long. With 6 bases removed from V and 2 bases from J, the gap between germline ends came to 11 bases. CDR3 in DNA: TGTGCCAGCAGCTCAATGAGGGGCAATCAGCCCCAGCATTTT. Translated, it gives CASSSMRGNQPQHF.

This chain connects TRBV5-1 to TRBJ2-7; TRBD2 matches at 13 bases. With V trimmed by 0 bases and J by 1 base, 10 bases remained unmatched. The CDR3 runs to 19 residues. Germline CDR1 SGHRS, CDR2 YFSETQ. In DNA form, the CDR3 reads TGCGCCAGCAGCTTGGCCGTCCCGGGACTAGCGGGGCAATCCTACGAGCAGTACTTC. This codes for CASSLAVPGLAGQSYEQYF.

The CDR3 here is CASSKKRGVTGELFF. CDR3 DNA: TGTGCCAGCAGCAAAAAGCGGGGGGTCACCGGGGAGCTGTTTTTT. This chain connects TRBV7-6 to TRBJ2-2; 9 positions agree with TRBD2. The CDR3 extends over 15 amino acids. Germline CDR1 and CDR2: SGHVS and FNYEAQ. The ends lost 5 bases at V and 4 bases at J; junction bases unmatched: 5.

The CDR3, as DNA: TGTGCCTGGAGCTGGACTAGCACCGTCGATACGCAGTATTTT. This gives the protein CAWSWTSTVDTQYF. This chain connects TRBV30 to TRBJ2-3; 8 bases align to TRBD2. The CDR3 runs to 14 residues. The germline CDR1 and CDR2 sequences are GTSNPN and SVGIG (reference sequence). Trimming cost V 3 bases and J 6 bases; bases outside gene matches: 8.

This clone was observed a handful of times. This chain links TRBV13 with TRBJ1-1; TRBD1 matches 9 bases. Germline assignment: CDR1 PRHDT and CDR2 FYEKMQ (reference sequence). Trimming cost V 5 bases and J 6 bases; bases outside gene matches: 10. The CDR3 sequence is 15 residues long. CDR3 residues: CASSRQGGVVAEAFF. DNA for the CDR3: TGTGCCAGCAGCCGACAGGGGGGGGTGGTGGCTGAAGCTTTCTTT.

The chain couples TRBV19 to TRBJ1-1; 10 bases are a match to TRBD1. The CDR3 contains 15 residues. Germline V gene data show CDR1 as LNHDA and CDR2 as SQIVND (reference sequence). J lost 2 bases, V lost 5 bases, and 5 bases had no gene match. CDR3 in DNA: TGTGCCAGTAGTGCCCGGGACAGGGGTAACACTGAAGCTTTCTTT. It codes for CASSARDRGNTEAFF.